The clone carrying this T cell receptor beta chain was detected a few times. Antigen unknown. The source of the sample is a study of T cell repertoires in cytomegalovirus infection. Study overall: Both CMV infection and a matching HLA type were indicated by public TCR beta signatures.

Germline-derived CDR1 and CDR2 are MNHNY and SVGAGI (reference sequence). V shed 1 base, J shed 5 bases, and the junction held 7 bases outside the gene matches. The CDR3 is 15 residues long. MiXCR, run by TCRdb on the reads, gives a single entry per CDR3 protein. Of approximately 910,000 distinct CDR3 sequences listed, 31% are singletons. This sequence originates from a human donor in good health (CMV status not recorded). Some clones in this sample may be carry-over from other donors' samples. The chain carries TRBV6-6 and TRBJ2-7, with 8 bases fitting TRBD2. Sample: cultured CD8+ T cells from PBMCs, taken from culture after CMV antigen stimulation. Here the CDR3 reads CASSYYRGGNNEQYV. The CDR3 DNA sequence: TGTGCCAGCAGTTACTATCGGGGGGGCAATAACGAGCAGTACGTC.